This entry lists 10 T cell receptor beta chains sequenced from one sample in a study of T-cell memory formation after mild COVID-19. TCRdb ran MiXCR on the 5' RACE reads and lists one entry per CDR3 protein. The table records approximately 300,000 distinct CDR3 sequences, more than 15% of them present only once. The sequenced material came from PBMCs or a T cell subset sorted from them (not recorded which). Every receptor here comes from a man aged 18 to 35 who had mild COVID-19 (a few samples of this study predate the infection). Cell type and time point are not known.

The chain couples TRBV29-1 to TRBJ2-7; no definite D call. V shed 3 bases and J shed 0 bases, with 9 bases lying between them. The CDR3 runs 13 residues. Per germline, CDR1 SQVTM and CDR2 ANQGSEA. DNA for the CDR3: TGCAGCGTTGACAGGCCCAGCTCCTACGAGCAGTACGTC. This translates into CSVDRPSSYEQYV.

V is TRBV7-9 and J is TRBJ2-5; D gene ambiguous. Germline V gene lookup returns CDR1 SEHNR and CDR2 FQNEAQ (reference sequence). This CDR3 comprises 14 residues. V was cut by 2 bases and J by 5 bases, with 12 bases left in between. In DNA form, the CDR3 reads TGTGCCAGCAGCTTAAGTATCCGAGAGGAGACCCAGTACTTC. Translated: CASSLSIREETQYF.

The chain combines TRBV29-1 with TRBJ1-1; D unclear. The ends were cut back, 5 bases at V and 1 base at J, with 11 bases in the middle. The CDR3 has 13 residues. Per germline, CDR1 SQVTM and CDR2 ANQGSEA. The CDR3 region has the DNA TGCAGCGTTAGAAGGCAGGAGAACACTGAAGCTTTCTTT. Residues: CSVRRQENTEAFF.

The chain recombines TRBV3-1 with TRBJ1-1; 7 bases match TRBD1. The germline CDR1 and CDR2 sequences are LGHDT and YNNKEL (reference sequence). The V and J ends lost 5 bases and 5 bases, in that order; junction bases with no gene match: 11. The CDR3 has 15 residues. CDR3 region: CASSKSGGLGTEAFF. The CDR3 DNA follows: TGTGCCAGCAGCAAATCAGGGGGATTGGGAACTGAAGCTTTCTTT.

The CDR3 sequence is CASSYGQDGYTF. CDR3 sequence (DNA): TGTGCCAGCAGTTACGGACAAGATGGCTACACCTTC. The chain joins TRBV6-2 or TRBV6-3 to TRBJ1-2; tentative D call: TRBD1 (5 bases). Germline V CDR1 and CDR2: MNHEY, SVGEGT. Trimming removed 2 bases from V and 6 bases from J, with 7 bases in between. The CDR3 contains 12 residues.

Only a few counts were recorded for this clonotype. The chain uses TRBV7-2 and TRBJ1-3; D ambiguous. Trimming took 0 bases from V and 0 from J, leaving 6 bases between them. The CDR3 runs 15 residues. Germline values: CDR1 SGHTA, CDR2 FQGNSA. The chain's CDR3 is CASSLALISGNTIYF. The CDR3 DNA reads as TGTGCCAGCAGCTTAGCCCTGATCTCTGGAAACACCATATATTTT.

The chain links TRBV12-3 or TRBV12-4 to TRBJ1-1, with D possibly matching TRBD1 (6 bases). Between the trimmed V and J ends, which lost 6 bases and 10 bases, there was a span of 12 bases. This CDR3 is built from 11 residues. CDR3 in amino acids: CASRRGEGAFF. The CDR3, as DNA: TGTGCCAGCAGGAGGGGGGAGGGAGCTTTCTTT.

This clonotype was observed a few times. The J gene is TRBJ2-5, the V gene TRBV4-2; weak D call: TRBD1 (6 bases). The V gene lost 1 base and the J gene lost 2 bases, with 8 bases spanning the gap. The CDR3 extends over 14 amino acids. Germline CDR1 and CDR2: LGHNA and YNFKEQ. The CDR3 sequence is CASSQADSQETQYF. The CDR3, as DNA: TGTGCCAGCAGCCAAGCGGACAGTCAAGAGACCCAGTACTTC.

This clonotype was recorded many times. The chain employs TRBV7-3 and TRBJ2-2; D unclear. This CDR3 has 13 amino acids. Germline loops: CDR1 SGHTA, CDR2 FQGTGA. The V and J ends lost 8 bases and 6 bases respectively, with 13 bases between them. The CDR3: CASAMHGAGELFF. The CDR3 DNA sequence: TGTGCCAGCGCGATGCATGGGGCCGGGGAGCTGTTTTTT.

The genes are TRBV7-2 and TRBJ1-4; D is possibly TRBD1 (5 bases). V dropped 5 bases and J dropped 8 bases, with 15 bases sitting between them. CDR1 SGHTA and CDR2 FQGNSA come from the germline V gene. The CDR3 contains 14 residues. CDR3: CASSPVGEREKLFF. The CDR3 bases are TGTGCCAGCAGCCCCGTGGGGGAGCGAGAAAAACTGTTTTTT.